This TCR beta chain comes out of a study of HIV-infected patients and healthy controls. Study findings and constraints: Healthy controls shared more CDR3 sequences between individuals than HIV-infected patients did.

The germline V gene encodes CDR1 MDHEN and CDR2 SYDVKM. Trimming at V came to 6 bases and at J to 7 bases, leaving 6 bases not matched to a gene. This CDR3 contains 14 residues. cDNA was made from 500 ng RNA using alpha and beta constant primers. Each of the alpha and beta chains got its own library through chain-specific third strand synthesis with indices. A single primer pair per chain amplified all rearrangements, with per-molecule barcodes. TCRdb re-called the 5' RACE reads through MiXCR, storing one row per CDR3 protein. The data show several thousand distinct CDR3 sequences, roughly 9.9% seen once. All unsorted peripheral T cells were captured because whole blood was used without fractionation. This clonotype was observed many times. Its cognate antigen is unknown.

The sample consisted of blood, taken before antiretroviral therapy. The origin of this receptor is an adult with HIV infection. V and J are TRBV28 and TRBJ2-7; TRBD2 matches 13 bases. CDR3 protein: CASSTGLAGTEQYF. Written as DNA, the CDR3 is TGTGCCAGCAGCACGGGACTAGCGGGGACTGAGCAGTACTTC.